The clone carrying this T cell receptor (beta chain) came up once. There are 14 residues in the CDR3. J lost 7 bases, V lost 5 bases, and 4 bases had no gene match. It was with random hexamers that about 0.45 to 1 ug RNA was reverse transcribed. TCRdb independently ran MiXCR on the immunoSEQ multiplex PCR reads; one entry per CDR3 protein. The sample holds about 250,000 distinct CDR3 sequences, approximately 92% seen once. This sample stems from a study of CD8 T cells in Susac syndrome. Sequenced input: CD4+ T cells from PBMCs. The V and J genes are TRBV12-3 or TRBV12-4 and TRBJ1-6, with 8 bases lining up with TRBD1. The TCR comes from a human donor with multiple sclerosis. The DNA for the CDR3 is TGTGCCAGCAGTACCGGGACAGGAAATTCACCCCTCCACTTT. Its translation: CASSTGTGNSPLHF.